This T cell receptor (beta chain) was obtained from a study of shared clonotypes between healthy human individuals. Turning to the study itself: Every donor yielded three CD4 naive, three CD4 memory, two CD8 naive and one CD8 memory plate.

Every immunoSEQ plate was one replicate of a subset's evenly spread DNA. Sequencing used immunoSEQ multiplex PCR; TCRdb keeps in-frame clones, though not all of them. The sample has some 790,000 clones, approximately 72% seen once. V lost 0 bases, J lost 2 bases, and 10 bases lay in between. Germline V CDR1 and CDR2: KGHSH, LQKENI. The CDR3 runs to 15 residues. The TCR originated in a woman in her 30s in good health. Sequencing used memory CD4+ T cells sorted from blood. The subset: CD45RA-negative fraction. V usage is TRBV18 and J usage is TRBJ2-5; D gene uncertain. CDR3 DNA sequence: TGTGCCAGCTCACCACCTAGCAGGCATCAAGAGACCCAGTACTTC. Its protein product is CASSPPSRHQETQYF. Drawing the rest from reference TRBV18 and TRBJ2-5, the complete variable domain is NAGVMQNPRHLVRRRGQEARLRCSPMKGHSHVYWYRQLPEEGLKFMVYLQKENIIDESGMPKERFSAEFPKEGPSILRIQQVVRGDSAAYFCASSPPSRHQETQYFGPGTRLLVL.